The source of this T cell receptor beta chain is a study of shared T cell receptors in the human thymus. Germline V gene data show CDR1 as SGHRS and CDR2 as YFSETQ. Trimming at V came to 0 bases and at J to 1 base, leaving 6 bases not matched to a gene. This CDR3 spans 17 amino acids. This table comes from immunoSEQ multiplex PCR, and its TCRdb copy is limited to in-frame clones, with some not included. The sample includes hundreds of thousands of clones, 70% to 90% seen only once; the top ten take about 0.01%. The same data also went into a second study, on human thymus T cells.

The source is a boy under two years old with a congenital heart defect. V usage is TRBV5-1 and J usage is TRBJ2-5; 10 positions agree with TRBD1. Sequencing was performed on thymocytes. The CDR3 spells CASSLGAGTGAQETQYF. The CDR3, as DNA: TGCGCCAGCAGCTTGGGAGCCGGGACAGGGGCCCAAGAGACCCAGTACTTC.